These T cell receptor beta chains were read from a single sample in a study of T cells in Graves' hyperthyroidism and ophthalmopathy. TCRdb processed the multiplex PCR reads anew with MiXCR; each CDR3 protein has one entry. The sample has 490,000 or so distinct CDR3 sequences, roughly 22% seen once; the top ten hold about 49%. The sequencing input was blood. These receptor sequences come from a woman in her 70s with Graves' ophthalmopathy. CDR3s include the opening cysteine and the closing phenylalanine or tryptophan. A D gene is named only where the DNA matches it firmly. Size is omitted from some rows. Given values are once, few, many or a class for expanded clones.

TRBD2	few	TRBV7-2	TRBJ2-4	CASSLAYGTSDRLAKNIQYF	TGTGCCAGCAGCTTAGCGTACGGGACTAGCGACAGGCTAGCCAAAAACATTCAGTACTTC
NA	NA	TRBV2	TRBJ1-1	CASSAGDNTEAFF	TGTGCCAGCAGTGCAGGGGATAACACTGAAGCTTTCTTT
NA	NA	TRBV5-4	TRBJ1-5	CASSKYDNQPQHF	TGTGCCAGCAGTAAGTACGATAATCAGCCCCAGCATTTT
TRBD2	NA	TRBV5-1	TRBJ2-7	CASSLVSVGLAVTYEQYF	TGCGCCAGCAGCTTGGTCTCGGTGGGACTAGCGGTCACCTACGAGCAGTACTTC
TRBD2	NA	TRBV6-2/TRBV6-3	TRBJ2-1	CASSLLAGADYNEQFF	TGTGCCAGCAGTCTACTAGCGGGAGCTGACTACAATGAGCAGTTCTTC
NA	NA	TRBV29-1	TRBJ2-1	CSGGSYNEQFF	TGCAGCGGAGGGTCCTACAATGAGCAGTTCTTC
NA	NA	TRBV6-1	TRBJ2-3	CASSEIPGRGLSTDTQYF	TGTGCCAGCAGTGAAATACCTGGACGGGGCCTCTCCACAGATACGCAGTATTTT
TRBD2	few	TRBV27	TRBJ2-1	CASSYGLAAGKNEQFF	TGTGCCAGCAGTTACGGACTAGCGGCGGGCAAGAATGAGCAGTTCTTC
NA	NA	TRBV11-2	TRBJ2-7	CAAGGGSKYEQYF	TGTGCCGCAGGAGGGGGCAGTAAGTACGAGCAGTACTTC
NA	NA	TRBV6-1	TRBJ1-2	CALRSGYGYTF	TGTGCCCTTAGATCGGGCTATGGCTACACCTTC
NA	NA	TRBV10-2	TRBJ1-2	CASSEPTDLYGYTF	TGCGCCAGCAGTGAGCCGACAGACCTGTATGGCTACACCTTC
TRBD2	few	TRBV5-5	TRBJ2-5	CASSRGSGSMEETQYF	TGTGCCAGCAGCAGGGGTAGCGGGAGTATGGAAGAGACCCAGTACTTC
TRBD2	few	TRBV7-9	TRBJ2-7	CASSFRDGGIYEQYF	TGTGCCAGCAGTTTCCGGGACGGGGGGATCTACGAGCAGTACTTC
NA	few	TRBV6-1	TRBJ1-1	CASTRQSGLNTEAFF	TGTGCCAGCACCCGGCAGAGCGGCCTGAACACTGAAGCTTTCTTT
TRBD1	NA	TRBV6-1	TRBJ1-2	CASSSGTGGGYGYTF	TGTGCCAGCAGTTCCGGGACAGGGGGCGGCTATGGCTACACCTTC
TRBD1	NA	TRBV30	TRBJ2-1	CAWSGGDRWANEQFF	TGTGCCTGGAGTGGGGGGGACAGGTGGGCCAATGAGCAGTTCTTC
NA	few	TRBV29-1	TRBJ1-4	CSVGLVGEKLFF	TGCAGCGTGGGGCTCGTAGGGGAAAAACTGTTTTTT
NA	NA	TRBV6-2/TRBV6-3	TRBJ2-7	CASSYWSGDYEQYF	TGTGCCAGCAGTTACTGGTCAGGAGACTACGAGCAGTACTTC
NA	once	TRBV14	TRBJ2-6	CASSQWISGANVLTF	TGTGCCAGCAGCCAATGGATCTCTGGGGCCAACGTCCTGACTTTC
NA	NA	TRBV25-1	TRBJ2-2	CASTISTGELFF	TGTGCCAGCACGATCTCCACCGGGGAGCTGTTTTTT
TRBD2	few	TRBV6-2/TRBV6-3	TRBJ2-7	CASSPMKSGRLYEQYF	TGTGCCAGCAGTCCCATGAAGAGCGGGAGACTATACGAGCAGTACTTC
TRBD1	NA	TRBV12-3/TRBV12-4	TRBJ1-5	CASSFGGGLEPQHF	TGTGCCAGCAGTTTCGGAGGGGGCCTGGAGCCCCAGCATTTT
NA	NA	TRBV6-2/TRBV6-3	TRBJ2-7	CASIRAGAYEQYF	TGTGCCAGCATCCGGGCTGGGGCCTACGAGCAGTACTTC
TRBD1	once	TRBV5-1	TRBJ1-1	CASSLQSTGAMNTEAFF	TGCGCCAGCAGCTTACAATCAACAGGGGCCATGAACACTGAAGCTTTCTTT
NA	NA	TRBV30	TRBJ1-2	CAWDRGRAGYTF	TGTGCCTGGGACCGCGGGAGGGCTGGCTACACCTTC
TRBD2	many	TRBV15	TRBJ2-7	CATSRASGGYEQYF	TGTGCCACCAGCAGAGCGTCGGGGGGCTACGAGCAGTACTTC